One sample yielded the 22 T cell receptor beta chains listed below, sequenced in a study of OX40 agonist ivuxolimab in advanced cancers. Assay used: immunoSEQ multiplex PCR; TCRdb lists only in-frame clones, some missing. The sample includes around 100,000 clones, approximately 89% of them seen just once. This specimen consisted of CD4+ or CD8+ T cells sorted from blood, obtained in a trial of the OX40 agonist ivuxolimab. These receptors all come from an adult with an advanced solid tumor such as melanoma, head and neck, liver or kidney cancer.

CDR3 bases: TGTGCCAGCTCAGGACTTGCCGGGTCAGTGACCGGGGAGCTGTTTTTT. Translated: CASSGLAGSVTGELFF. This chain uses TRBV18 with TRBJ2-2; weak D call: TRBD2 (5 bases). V was cut by 5 bases and J by 5 bases, with 18 bases left in between. The length of the CDR3 is 16 residues. Looked up from germline, CDR1 is KGHSH and CDR2 is LQKENI.

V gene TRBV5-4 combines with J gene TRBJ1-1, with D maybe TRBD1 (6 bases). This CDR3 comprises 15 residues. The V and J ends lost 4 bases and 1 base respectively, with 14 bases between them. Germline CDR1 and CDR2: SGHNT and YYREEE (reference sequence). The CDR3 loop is CASSREQGPNTEAFF. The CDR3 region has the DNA TGTGCCAGCAGCAGGGAACAGGGCCCGAACACTGAAGCTTTCTTT.

The CDR3 reads CASSEHSGLSDTQYF. CDR3 coding DNA: TGTGCCAGCAGTGAGCATAGCGGGTTATCAGATACGCAGTATTTT. V and J are TRBV2 and TRBJ2-3, with 7 positions matching TRBD2. In germline, CDR1 is SNHLY, CDR2 FYNNEI. V was pared by 3 bases and J by 4 bases, with 7 bases of the junction left unmatched. The CDR3 has 15 amino acids.

CDR3 residues: CASSYTQTSGYEQYF. The CDR3 DNA reads TGTGCCAGCAGTTACACCCAGACTAGCGGCTACGAGCAGTACTTC. The J gene is TRBJ2-7, the V gene TRBV6-5; 9 bases are a match to TRBD2. The CDR3 sequence is 15 residues long. From germline, CDR1 is MNHEY and CDR2 SVGAGI. Trimming took 2 bases from V and 3 from J; bases not matched to a gene: 5.

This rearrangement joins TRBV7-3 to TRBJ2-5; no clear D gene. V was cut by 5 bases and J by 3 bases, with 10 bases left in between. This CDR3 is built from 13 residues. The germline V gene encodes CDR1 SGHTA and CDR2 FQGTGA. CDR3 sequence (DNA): TGTGCCAGCAGCCGGACGCAAGAAGAGACCCAGTACTTC. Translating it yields CASSRTQEETQYF.

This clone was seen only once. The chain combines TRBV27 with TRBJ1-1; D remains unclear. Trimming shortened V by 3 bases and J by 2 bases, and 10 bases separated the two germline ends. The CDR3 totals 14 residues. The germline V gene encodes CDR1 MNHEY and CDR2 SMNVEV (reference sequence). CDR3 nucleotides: TGTGCCAGCAGTTTTGGGTTTTCAAACACTGAAGCTTTCTTT. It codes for CASSFGFSNTEAFF.

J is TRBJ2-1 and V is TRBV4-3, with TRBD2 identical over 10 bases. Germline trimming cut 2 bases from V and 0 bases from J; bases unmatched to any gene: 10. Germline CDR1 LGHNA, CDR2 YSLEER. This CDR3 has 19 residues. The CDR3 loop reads CASSQRLSGRESSYNEQFF. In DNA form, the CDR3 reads TGCGCCAGCAGCCAAAGACTAAGCGGGAGGGAGAGCTCCTACAATGAGCAGTTCTTC.

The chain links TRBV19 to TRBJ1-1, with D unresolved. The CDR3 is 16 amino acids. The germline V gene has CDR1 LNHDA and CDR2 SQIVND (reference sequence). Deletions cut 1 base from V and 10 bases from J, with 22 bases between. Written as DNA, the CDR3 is TGTGCCAGTAGTATAGGAAGCAGGTTTGGGAGGGAAGGAGCTTTCTTT. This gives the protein CASSIGSRFGREGAFF.

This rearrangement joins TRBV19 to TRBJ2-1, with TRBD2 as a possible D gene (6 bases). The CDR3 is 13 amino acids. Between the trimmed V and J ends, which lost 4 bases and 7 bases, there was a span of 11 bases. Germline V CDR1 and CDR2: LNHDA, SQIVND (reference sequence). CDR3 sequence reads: CASSRATSNEQFF. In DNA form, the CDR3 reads TGTGCCAGTAGTAGGGCGACTAGTAATGAGCAGTTCTTC.

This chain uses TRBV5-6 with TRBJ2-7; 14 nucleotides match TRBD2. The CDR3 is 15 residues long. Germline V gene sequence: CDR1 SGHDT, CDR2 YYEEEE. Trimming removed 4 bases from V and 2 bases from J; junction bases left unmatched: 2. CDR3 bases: TGTGCCAGCAGCCCGGGACTAGCGGGAGCCTACGAGCAGTACTTC. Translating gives CASSPGLAGAYEQYF.

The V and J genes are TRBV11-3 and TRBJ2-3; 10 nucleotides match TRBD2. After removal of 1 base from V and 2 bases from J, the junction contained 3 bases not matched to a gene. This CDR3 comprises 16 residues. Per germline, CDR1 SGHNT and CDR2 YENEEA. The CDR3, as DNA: TGTGCCAGCAGCTTAGGGACTAGCGGCTTCACAGATACGCAGTATTTT. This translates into CASSLGTSGFTDTQYF.

The CDR3 region has the DNA TGCGCCAGCAGCACCCACTCCGGAGCGGGAGTCCCAGATACGCAGTATTTT. It translates to CASSTHSGAGVPDTQYF. The gene calls are TRBV5-1 and TRBJ2-3, with TRBD2 matching 8 bases. The CDR3 runs 17 residues. Germline assignment: CDR1 SGHRS and CDR2 YFSETQ. Trimming at V came to 4 bases and at J to 4 bases, leaving 14 bases not matched to a gene.

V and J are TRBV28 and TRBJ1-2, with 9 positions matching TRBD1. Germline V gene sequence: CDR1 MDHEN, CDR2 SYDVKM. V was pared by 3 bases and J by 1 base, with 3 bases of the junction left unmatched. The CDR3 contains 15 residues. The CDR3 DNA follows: TGTGCCAGCAGTTTCAGGGACAGGGTTAACTATGGCTACACCTTC. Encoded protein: CASSFRDRVNYGYTF.

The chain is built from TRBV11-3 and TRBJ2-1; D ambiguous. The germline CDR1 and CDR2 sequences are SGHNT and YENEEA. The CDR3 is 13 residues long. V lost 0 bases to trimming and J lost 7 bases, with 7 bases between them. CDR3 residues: CASSLESSNEQFF. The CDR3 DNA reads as TGTGCCAGCAGCTTAGAATCTTCTAATGAGCAGTTCTTC.

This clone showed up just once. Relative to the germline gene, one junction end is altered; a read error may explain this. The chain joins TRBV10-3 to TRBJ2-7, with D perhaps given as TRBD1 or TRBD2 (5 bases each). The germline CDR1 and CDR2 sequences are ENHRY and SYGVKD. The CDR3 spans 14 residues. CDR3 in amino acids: CAISSGTASSEQYF. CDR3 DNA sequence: TGTGCCATCAGTTCCGGGACGGCATCCTCCGAGCAGTACTTC.

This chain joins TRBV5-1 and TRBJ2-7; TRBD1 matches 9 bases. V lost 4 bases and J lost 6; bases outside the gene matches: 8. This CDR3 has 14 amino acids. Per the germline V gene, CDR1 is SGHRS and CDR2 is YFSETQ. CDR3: CASSQRQGVGEQYF. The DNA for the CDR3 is TGCGCCAGCAGCCAAAGACAGGGGGTGGGCGAGCAGTACTTC.

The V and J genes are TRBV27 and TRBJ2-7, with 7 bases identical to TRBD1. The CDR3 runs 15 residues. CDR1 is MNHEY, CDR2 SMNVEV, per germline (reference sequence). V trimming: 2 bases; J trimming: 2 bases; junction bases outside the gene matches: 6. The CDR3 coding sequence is TGTGCCAGCAGTTTACGCCAGGACAGGACCTACGAGCAGTACTTC. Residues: CASSLRQDRTYEQYF.

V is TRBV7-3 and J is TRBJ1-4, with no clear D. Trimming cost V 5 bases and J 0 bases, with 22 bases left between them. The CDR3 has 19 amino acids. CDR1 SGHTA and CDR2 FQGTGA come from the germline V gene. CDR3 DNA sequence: TGTGCCAGCAGCCAGATAATCCCGACGGCGTATGCAACTAATGAAAAACTGTTTTTT. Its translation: CASSQIIPTAYATNEKLFF.

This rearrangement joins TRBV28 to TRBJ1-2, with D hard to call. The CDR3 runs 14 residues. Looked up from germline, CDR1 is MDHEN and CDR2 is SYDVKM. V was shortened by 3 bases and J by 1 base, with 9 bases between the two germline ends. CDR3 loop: CASSFKQNNYGYTF. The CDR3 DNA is TGTGCCAGCAGTTTTAAGCAAAATAACTATGGCTACACCTTC.

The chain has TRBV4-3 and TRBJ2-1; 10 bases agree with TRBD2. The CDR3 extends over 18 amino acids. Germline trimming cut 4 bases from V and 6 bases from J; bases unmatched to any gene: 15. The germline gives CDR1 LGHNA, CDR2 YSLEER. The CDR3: CASSRTHMGLASSNEQFF. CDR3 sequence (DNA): TGCGCCAGCAGCCGGACCCACATGGGACTAGCGTCGAGCAATGAGCAGTTCTTC.

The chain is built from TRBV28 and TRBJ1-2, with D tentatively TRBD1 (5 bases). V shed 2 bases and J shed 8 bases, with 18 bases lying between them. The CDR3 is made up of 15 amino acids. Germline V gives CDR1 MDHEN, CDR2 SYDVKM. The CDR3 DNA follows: TGTGCCAGCAGTTTACCTGGCGGGCAGGGTGAGGGCTACACCTTC. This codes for CASSLPGGQGEGYTF.

The CDR3 is CASSSGRNTEAFF. CDR3 nucleotide sequence: TGTGCCAGCAGCTCAGGGAGGAACACTGAAGCTTTCTTT. The chain employs TRBV7-2 and TRBJ1-1; a weak D match, TRBD1 (5 bases). Germline loops: CDR1 SGHTA, CDR2 FQGNSA. There are 13 residues in the CDR3. V was shortened by 4 bases and J by 1 base, with 7 bases between the two germline ends.